The 24 T cell receptor beta chains below were found in one sample sequenced in a study of blood T cell repertoires in COVID-19. Here immunoSEQ multiplex PCR was the method, and the copy in TCRdb shows in-frame clones only, minus some. Of roughly 340,000 clones in the sample, over 75% were seen once. Sequencing was done on a sample of PBMCs or T cells enriched from blood (not recorded which). The receptor source for this set is a man aged 35-49 years in a cohort exposed to, infected with or recovered from COVID-19 (not recorded which).

The chain uses TRBV3-1 (or the pseudogene TRBV3-2) and TRBJ2-5; 12 nucleotides match TRBD2. Losses at the gene ends were 2 bases for V and 5 bases for J; bases not matched to a gene: 9. The CDR3 runs to 17 residues. Germline V gene sequence: CDR1 LGHDT, CDR2 YNNKEL (reference sequence). The CDR3, as DNA: TGTGCCAGCAGCCAACTGGCTAGCGGGAGGGCCGGGGAGACCCAGTACTTC. Its translation: CASSQLASGRAGETQYF.

The chain employs TRBV11-2 and TRBJ2-7, with a weak D call TRBD1 (6 bases). This CDR3 has 15 amino acids. V was cut by 5 bases and J by 4 bases, with 18 bases left in between. Germline-derived CDR1 and CDR2 are SGHAT and FQNNGV. The CDR3, as DNA: TGTGCCAGCAGCACCAGTCCGGGACACACTTACGAGCAGTACTTC. It yields the protein CASSTSPGHTYEQYF.

The chain has TRBV20-1 and TRBJ2-7, with TRBD1 matching over 8 bases. The length of the CDR3 is 17 residues. Germline CDR1 DFQATT, CDR2 SNEGSKA (reference sequence). Trimming cost V 3 bases and J 2 bases; bases outside gene matches: 15. The CDR3 reads CSASRLSPRTGTYEQYF. As DNA, the CDR3 is TGCAGTGCTAGTCGCCTTTCCCCTCGGACAGGGACCTACGAGCAGTACTTC.

The chain carries TRBV28 and TRBJ1-2; 9 nucleotides line up with TRBD1. In germline, CDR1 is MDHEN, CDR2 SYDVKM. This CDR3 region has 16 residues. V lost 6 bases and J lost 4; bases outside the gene matches: 12. CDR3 nucleotides: TGTGCCAGCAGGATCGGACAGGGGAGATCGACCTATGGCTACACCTTC. As protein: CASRIGQGRSTYGYTF.

This clone has more than one count but fewer than ten. V is TRBV10-3 and J is TRBJ1-2; maybe TRBD1 (6 bases). Germline-derived CDR1 and CDR2 are ENHRY and SYGVKD. The CDR3 extends over 15 amino acids. Deletions cut 0 bases from V and 8 bases from J, with 16 bases between. The DNA of the CDR3 is TGTGCCATCAGTGAGTCGACCGGGGGGCAAGGAGGCTACACCTTC. Protein: CAISESTGGQGGYTF.

The chain is built from TRBV2 and TRBJ2-2, with 12 nucleotides matching TRBD2. Germline CDR1 and CDR2: SNHLY and FYNNEI. The CDR3 covers 15 residues. V shed 7 bases, J shed 4 bases, and the junction held 4 bases outside the gene matches. The CDR3 reads CASKTSGSGTGELFF. CDR3 in DNA: TGTGCCAGCAAGACTAGCGGGAGCGGCACCGGGGAGCTGTTTTTT.

The CDR3 DNA reads TGTGCCAGCAGCCATCTTCGGGAGCAAGCCGATTTATATAATTCACCCCTCCACTTT. Translated, it gives CASSHLREQADLYNSPLHF. J is TRBJ1-6 and V is TRBV27; no firm D call. The V end lost 6 bases, the J end lost 4 bases, and 25 bases lay between the germline ends. This CDR3 region has 19 residues. The V gene's germline CDR1 is MNHEY and CDR2 SMNVEV (reference sequence).

The chain has TRBV28 and TRBJ2-1, with unresolved D. The CDR3 runs to 14 residues. Germline V gene sequence: CDR1 MDHEN, CDR2 SYDVKM. V lost 3 bases and J 0 bases, leaving 6 bases between the germline ends. CDR3 in DNA: TGTGCCAGCAGTTTTGAGCGCTCCTACAATGAGCAGTTCTTC. Protein: CASSFERSYNEQFF.

This clone has a handful of counts. The rearrangement uses TRBV3-1 (or the pseudogene TRBV3-2) and TRBJ2-1, with TRBD2 identical over 13 bases. Unmatched junction bases numbered 4, after V lost 1 base and J lost 10 bases. The CDR3 runs 15 residues. Germline V gene sequence: CDR1 LGHDT, CDR2 YNNKEL (reference sequence). The CDR3 sequence is CASSQGLAGGREQFF. The CDR3 DNA reads TGTGCCAGCAGCCAAGGACTAGCGGGAGGAAGAGAGCAGTTCTTC.

This chain links TRBV18 with TRBJ2-5; TRBD2 aligns across 8 bases. The CDR3 sequence is 15 residues long. Looked up from germline, CDR1 is KGHSH and CDR2 is LQKENI. Losses at the gene ends were 0 bases for V and 5 bases for J; bases not matched to a gene: 5. The CDR3 spells CASSPPGLVGETQYF. The DNA of the CDR3 is TGTGCCAGCTCACCACCGGGACTAGTAGGGGAGACCCAGTACTTC. Together with reference TRBV18 and TRBJ2-5, the CDR3 gives the full variable domain: NAGVMQNPRHLVRRRGQEARLRCSPMKGHSHVYWYRQLPEEGLKFMVYLQKENIIDESGMPKERFSAEFPKEGPSILRIQQVVRGDSAAYFCASSPPGLVGETQYFGPGTRLLVL.

This chain connects TRBV5-4 to TRBJ1-2, with 9 bases identical to TRBD1. Trimming took 4 bases from V and 4 from J; bases not matched to a gene: 5. The CDR3 has 14 amino acids. Germline lookup yields CDR1 SGHNT and CDR2 YYREEE (reference sequence). Written as DNA, the CDR3 is TGTGCCAGCAGCCCTTGGGACAGGGCCTATGGCTACACCTTC. Amino acids: CASSPWDRAYGYTF.

This chain connects TRBV4-2 to TRBJ2-1; possible D gene TRBD1, 5 bases. CDR1 LGHNA and CDR2 YNFKEQ come from the germline V gene. V was cut by 1 base and J by 8 bases, with 12 bases left in between. This CDR3 has 14 amino acids. The CDR3 nucleotides are TGTGCCAGCAGCCAAGCTGGACACCCCGATGAGCAGTTCTTC. Translation: CASSQAGHPDEQFF.

This chain joins TRBV4-1 and TRBJ2-1; weak D call: TRBD2 (7 bases). Per germline, CDR1 MGHRA and CDR2 YSYEKL. The CDR3 has 13 amino acids. V dropped 6 bases and J dropped 13 bases, with 19 bases sitting between them. For the CDR3, the DNA is TGCGCCAGCAGGCCGCCGGGGGGCCTATCCCAGTTCTTC. The encoded protein is CASRPPGGLSQFF.

V gene TRBV7-9 combines with J gene TRBJ1-6, with 9 bases that match TRBD1. V shed 5 bases, J shed 9 bases, and the junction held 5 bases outside the gene matches. The CDR3 is made up of 14 amino acids. Per the germline V gene, CDR1 is SEHNR and CDR2 is FQNEAQ (reference sequence). In DNA form, the CDR3 reads TGTGCCAGCAGCCTCCGGGACAGGGCTTCACCCCTCCACTTT. Residues: CASSLRDRASPLHF.

The rearrangement uses TRBV28 and TRBJ1-2; D remains ambiguous. Germline CDR1 MDHEN, CDR2 SYDVKM. V lost 2 bases and J 4 bases, leaving 5 bases between the germline ends. The CDR3 has 12 residues. The CDR3 spells CASSLMSYGYTF. CDR3 coding DNA: TGTGCCAGCAGTTTAATGAGCTATGGCTACACCTTC.

This clone was seen only a few times. The rearrangement uses TRBV24-1 and TRBJ2-2, with D perhaps TRBD2 (5 bases). The germline V and J ends were trimmed by 9 bases and 1 base, with 5 bases remaining between them. This CDR3 is 12 amino acids long. Germline V gene lookup returns CDR1 KGHDR and CDR2 SFDVKD. CDR3 nucleotides: TGTGCCACCGAGGGGAACACCGGGGAGCTGTTTTTT. It specifies CATEGNTGELFF.

The chain joins TRBV11-2 to TRBJ2-7; no clear D gene. The CDR3 length is 15 residues. Germline CDR1 and CDR2: SGHAT and FQNNGV. Trimming stripped 3 bases from V and 3 bases from J, with 15 bases between. CDR3: CASSFIGQRLYEQYF. In DNA form, the CDR3 reads TGTGCCAGCAGCTTCATTGGCCAGCGACTCTACGAGCAGTACTTC. Full variable domain (rest looked up from reference TRBV11-2 and TRBJ2-7): EAGVAQSPRYKIIEKRQSVAFWCNPISGHATLYWYQQILGQGPKLLIQFQNNGVVDDSQLPKDRFSAERLKGVDSTLKIQPAKLEDSAVYLCASSFIGQRLYEQYFGPGTRLTVT.

The chain employs TRBV29-1 and TRBJ2-7; TRBD2 might be the D (5 bases). In germline, CDR1 is SQVTM, CDR2 ANQGSEA. This CDR3 is built from 15 residues. V shed 4 bases and J shed 2 bases, with 18 bases lying between them. DNA for the CDR3: TGCAGCGTTGTCATAGGTCCTCGGGATCCCTACGAGCAGTACTTC. The encoded protein is CSVVIGPRDPYEQYF.

V and J are TRBV27 and TRBJ2-7; D may be TRBD2 (5 bases). This CDR3 has 14 residues. Germline values: CDR1 MNHEY, CDR2 SMNVEV (reference sequence). The V end lost 3 bases, the J end lost 4 bases, and 13 bases lay between the germline ends. The CDR3 spells CASSLELGGYEQYF. CDR3 bases: TGTGCCAGCAGTTTGGAACTAGGAGGTTACGAGCAGTACTTC.

V and J are TRBV28 and TRBJ2-3; D is unresolved. CDR3 size: 11 residues. The germline CDR1 and CDR2 sequences are MDHEN and SYDVKM. V was shortened by 8 bases and J by 10 bases, with 13 bases between the two germline ends. The CDR3 is CASPQVPPQYF. CDR3 sequence (DNA): TGTGCCAGCCCCCAGGTGCCGCCGCAGTATTTT.

The J gene is TRBJ2-1, the V gene TRBV25-1; the match to TRBD1 covers 8 bases. After removal of 3 bases from V and 4 bases from J, the junction contained 2 bases not matched to a gene. This CDR3 is 14 amino acids long. Germline V gives CDR1 MGHDK, CDR2 SYGVNS. CDR3 in amino acids: CASSDQGAYNEQFF. CDR3 nucleotide sequence: TGTGCCAGCAGTGATCAGGGGGCATACAATGAGCAGTTCTTC.

This clone was seen a handful of times. The V and J genes are TRBV4-1 and TRBJ1-5; D is ambiguous. The CDR3 has 15 amino acids. V was shortened by 0 bases and J by 1 base, with 7 bases between the two germline ends. In germline, CDR1 is MGHRA, CDR2 YSYEKL. The DNA of the CDR3 is TGCGCCAGCAGCCAAGATTGGCAGAGCAATCAGCCCCAGCATTTT. Protein sequence: CASSQDWQSNQPQHF.

The chain employs TRBV10-1 and TRBJ2-1; 10 positions agree with TRBD2. This CDR3 contains 19 residues. Trimming at V came to 1 base and at J to 0 bases, leaving 9 bases not matched to a gene. The germline gives CDR1 WNHNN, CDR2 SYGVQD (reference sequence). The CDR3 nucleotides are TGCGCCAGCAGTGAGTTGGGACTAGCGCGATTAAGCTCCTACAATGAGCAGTTCTTC. Translation gives CASSELGLARLSSYNEQFF.

The gene calls are TRBV20-1 and TRBJ1-1, with 9 nucleotides matching TRBD1. The CDR3 has 16 residues. Germline lookup yields CDR1 DFQATT and CDR2 SNEGSKA (reference sequence). J lost 6 bases, V lost 3 bases, and 14 bases had no gene match. In DNA, the CDR3 is TGCAGTGCTAGTGGGATGGGGACAGGGTTCGTCGCTGAAGCTTTCTTT. This translates into CSASGMGTGFVAEAFF.